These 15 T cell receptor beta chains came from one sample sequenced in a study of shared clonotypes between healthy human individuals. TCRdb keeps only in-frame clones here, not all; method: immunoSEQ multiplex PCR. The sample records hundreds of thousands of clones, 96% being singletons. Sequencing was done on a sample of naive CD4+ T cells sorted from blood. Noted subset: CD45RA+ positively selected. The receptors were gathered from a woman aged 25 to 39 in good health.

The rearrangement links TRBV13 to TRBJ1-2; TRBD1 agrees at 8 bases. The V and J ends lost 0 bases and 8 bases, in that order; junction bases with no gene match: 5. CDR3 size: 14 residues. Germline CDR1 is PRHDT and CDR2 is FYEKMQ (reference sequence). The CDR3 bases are TGTGCCAGCAGCTTAGGGGACAGGGTGCGCGGCTACACCTTC. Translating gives CASSLGDRVRGYTF.

The CDR3 DNA follows: TGTGCCAGCAGTTTAGGAGGACAGGGGGGAATAACCCAGTACTTC. Residues: CASSLGGQGGITQYF. J is TRBJ2-5 and V is TRBV27; TRBD1 matches 10 bases. Germline CDR1 reads MNHEY; CDR2 reads SMNVEV (reference sequence). With 2 bases clipped from V and 8 bases from J, the junction kept 8 bases outside the gene matches. This CDR3 contains 15 residues.

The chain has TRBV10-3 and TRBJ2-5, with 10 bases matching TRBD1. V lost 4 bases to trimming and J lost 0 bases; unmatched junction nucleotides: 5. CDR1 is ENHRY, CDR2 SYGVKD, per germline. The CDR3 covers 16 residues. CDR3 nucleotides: TGTGCCATCAGTGCCCCGACAGGGGGCCACCAAGAGACCCAGTACTTC. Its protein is CAISAPTGGHQETQYF.

This CDR3 is CASSINVAGFGNTQYF. CDR3 nucleotides: TGTGCCAGCAGCATAAACGTAGCGGGATTCGGGAATACGCAGTATTTT. This chain links TRBV5-4 with TRBJ2-3, with 8 bases aligning to TRBD2. The J segment lost 7 bases and the V segment lost 4 bases, leaving 14 bases of the junction unmatched. CDR3 length: 16 residues. Germline CDR1 is SGHNT and CDR2 is YYREEE (reference sequence).

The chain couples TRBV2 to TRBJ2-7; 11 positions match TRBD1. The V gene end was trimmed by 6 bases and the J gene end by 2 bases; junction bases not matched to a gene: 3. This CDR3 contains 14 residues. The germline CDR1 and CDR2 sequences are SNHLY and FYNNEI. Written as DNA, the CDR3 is TGTGCCAGCAGGTTGGGACAGGGGGCCTACGAGCAGTACTTC. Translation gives CASRLGQGAYEQYF.

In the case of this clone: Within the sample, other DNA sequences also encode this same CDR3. Here the CDR3 reads CASSLRGYNEQFF. The CDR3 coding sequence is TGCGCCAGCAGCTTGCGGGGGTACAATGAGCAGTTCTTC. This sequence joins TRBV5-1 and TRBJ2-1; the D gene is possibly TRBD2 (6 bases). CDR1 and CDR2 (germline): SGHRS, YFSETQ. V was cut by 1 base and J by 4 bases, with 6 bases left in between. The CDR3 contains 13 residues.

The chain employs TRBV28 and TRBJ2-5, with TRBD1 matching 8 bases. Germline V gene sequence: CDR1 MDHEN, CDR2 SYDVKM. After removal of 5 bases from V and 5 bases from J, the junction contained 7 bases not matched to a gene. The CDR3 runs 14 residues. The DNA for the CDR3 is TGTGCCAGCAGTCAGGACAGGGTTTCGGAGACCCAGTACTTC. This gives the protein CASSQDRVSETQYF.

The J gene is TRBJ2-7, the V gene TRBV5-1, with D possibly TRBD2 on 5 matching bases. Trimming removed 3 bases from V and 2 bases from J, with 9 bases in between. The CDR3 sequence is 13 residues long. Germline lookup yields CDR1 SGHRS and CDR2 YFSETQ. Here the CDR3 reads CASSSWETYEQYF. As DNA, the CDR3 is TGCGCCAGCAGCTCCTGGGAGACCTACGAGCAGTACTTC.

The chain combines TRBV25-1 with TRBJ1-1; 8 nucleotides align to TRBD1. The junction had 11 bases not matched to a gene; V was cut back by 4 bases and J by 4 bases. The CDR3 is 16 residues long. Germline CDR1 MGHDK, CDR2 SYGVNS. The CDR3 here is CASSVGTGGIVTEAFF. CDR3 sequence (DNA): TGTGCCAGCAGTGTCGGAACAGGGGGGATTGTCACTGAAGCTTTCTTT.

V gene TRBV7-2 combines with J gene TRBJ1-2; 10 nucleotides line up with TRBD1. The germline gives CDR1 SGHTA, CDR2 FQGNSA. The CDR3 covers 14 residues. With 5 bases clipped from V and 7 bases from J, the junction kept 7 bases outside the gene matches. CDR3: CASSATGGTGGYTF. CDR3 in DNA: TGTGCCAGCAGCGCGACAGGGGGCACCGGTGGCTACACCTTC.

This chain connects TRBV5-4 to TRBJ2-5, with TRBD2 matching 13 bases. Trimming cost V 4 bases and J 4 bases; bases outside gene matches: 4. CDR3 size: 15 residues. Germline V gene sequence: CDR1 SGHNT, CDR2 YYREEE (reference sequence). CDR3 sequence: CASSAGLAGAETQYF. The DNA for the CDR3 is TGTGCCAGCAGCGCCGGACTAGCGGGAGCAGAGACCCAGTACTTC.

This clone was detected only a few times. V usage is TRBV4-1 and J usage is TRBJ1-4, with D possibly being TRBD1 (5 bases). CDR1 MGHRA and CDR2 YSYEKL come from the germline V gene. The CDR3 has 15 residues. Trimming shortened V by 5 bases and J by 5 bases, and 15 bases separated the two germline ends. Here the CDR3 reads CASSAYRDGNEKLFF. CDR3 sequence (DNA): TGCGCCAGCAGCGCCTATCGGGACGGGAATGAAAAACTGTTTTTT.

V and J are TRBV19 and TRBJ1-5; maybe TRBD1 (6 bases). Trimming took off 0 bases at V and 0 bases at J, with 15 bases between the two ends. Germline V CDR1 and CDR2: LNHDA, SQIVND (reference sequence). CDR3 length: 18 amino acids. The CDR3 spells CASSIERGGKYSNQPQHF. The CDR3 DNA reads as TGTGCCAGTAGTATAGAAAGGGGGGGGAAGTATAGCAATCAGCCCCAGCATTTT.

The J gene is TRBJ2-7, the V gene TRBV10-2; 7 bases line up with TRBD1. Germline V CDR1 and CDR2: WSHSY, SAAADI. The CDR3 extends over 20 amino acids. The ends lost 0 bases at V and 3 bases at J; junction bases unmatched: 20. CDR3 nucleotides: TGCGCCAGCAGTGAGTCGAGTCCGACAGGACAGGCCGTGGGGAGCTACGAGCAGTACTTC. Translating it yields CASSESSPTGQAVGSYEQYF.

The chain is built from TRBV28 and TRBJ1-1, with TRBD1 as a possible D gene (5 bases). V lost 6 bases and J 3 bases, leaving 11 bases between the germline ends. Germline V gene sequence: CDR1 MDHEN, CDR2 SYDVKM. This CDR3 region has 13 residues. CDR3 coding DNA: TGTGCCAGCAGCTACCTGGGGGACACTGAAGCTTTCTTT. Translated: CASSYLGDTEAFF. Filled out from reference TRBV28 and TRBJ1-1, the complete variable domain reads DVKVTQSSRYLVKRTGEKVFLECVQDMDHENMFWYRQDPGLGLRLIYFSYDVKMKEKGDIPEGYSVSREKKERFSLILESASTNQTSMYLCASSYLGDTEAFFGQGTRLTVV.